This T cell receptor (beta chain) was observed in a study of CD4 T cells in relation to SARS-CoV-2 and coronaviruses. Study-level background: ViraFEST: approximately eleven-day antigen culture of PBMCs, then TCR beta CDR3 sequencing. The study, taken as a whole, reports: In approximately 71% of donors, memory CD4+ clonotypes crossrecognized SARS-CoV-2 and at least one common cold coronavirus spike.

Cryopreserved PBMCs were CD4-enriched, then split into naive and memory cells. Sorted naive or memory CD4+ cells met CEF peptides for about 10 days. The data were produced by immunoSEQ multiplex PCR, yet TCRdb's version contains in-frame clones alone and is incomplete. The sample yields some 45,000 clones, around 79% seen once. The germline V and J ends were trimmed by 4 bases and 1 base, with 20 bases remaining between them. Germline CDR1 and CDR2: MGHRA and YSYEKL. This CDR3 has 17 residues. This clone showed up just once. No antigen is known for it. This receptor was obtained from an adult with COVID-19. Sequencing was carried out using naive CD4+ T cells from PBMCs, cultured in vitro. Subset defined: naive CD4+ T cells isolated by negative enrichment. The rearrangement joins TRBV4-1 to TRBJ2-7; D might be TRBD2 (6 bases). CDR3 bases: TGCGCCAGCAGCCCGGGACTCTTGGCGCTGGGGTCCTACGAGCAGTACTTC. It yields the protein CASSPGLLALGSYEQYF.